This T cell receptor (beta chain) was captured in a study of T-cell reconstitution after alpha-beta-depleted transplantation in children. Broader study findings: Newly made T cells mostly supplied T-cell counts and diversity one year after transplant. Some patients owed their high day-60 TCRbeta diversity to surviving recipient T cells and thymic progenitors. At around two months after transplant, the alpha-beta T cells were reportedly derived from several hundred expanded clones that came from non-depleted graft cells.

Comment on this clonotype: Its antigen is not identified.

Preparation of the TCRbeta library used unique molecular identifiers. TCRdb recomputed calls from the PCR reads with MiXCR, one row per CDR3 protein. The table records fewer than 500,000 distinct CDR3 sequences, 43% of them present only once. The source of this sequence is a girl under 10 years old with aplastic anemia, due to receive a stem cell transplant. This specimen was PBMCs, taken before TCRalphabeta/CD19-depleted stem cell transplant.

In DNA, the CDR3 is TGTGCCAGCAGCCAAAAAACTAGCGGGGGGTCCTCCTACAATGAGCAGTTCTTC. This codes for CASSQKTSGGSSYNEQFF. The rearrangement uses TRBV4-2 and TRBJ2-1; 12 positions match TRBD2. In germline, CDR1 is LGHNA, CDR2 YNFKEQ. The CDR3 is 18 amino acids. V shed 2 bases and J 0 bases; nucleotides not matched to a gene: 5.